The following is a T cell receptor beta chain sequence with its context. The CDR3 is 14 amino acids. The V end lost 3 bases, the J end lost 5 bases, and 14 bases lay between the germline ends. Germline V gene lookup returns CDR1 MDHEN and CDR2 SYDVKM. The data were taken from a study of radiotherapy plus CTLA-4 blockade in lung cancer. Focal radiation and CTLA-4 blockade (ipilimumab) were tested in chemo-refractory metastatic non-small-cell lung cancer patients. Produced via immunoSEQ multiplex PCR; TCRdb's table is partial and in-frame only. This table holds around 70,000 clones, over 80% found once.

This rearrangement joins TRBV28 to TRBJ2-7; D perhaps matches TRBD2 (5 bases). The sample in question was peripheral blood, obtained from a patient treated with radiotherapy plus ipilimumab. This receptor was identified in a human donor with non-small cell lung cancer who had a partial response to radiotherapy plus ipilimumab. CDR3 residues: CASSFPPSPHEQYF. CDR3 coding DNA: TGTGCCAGCAGTTTTCCCCCTAGCCCCCACGAGCAGTACTTC.